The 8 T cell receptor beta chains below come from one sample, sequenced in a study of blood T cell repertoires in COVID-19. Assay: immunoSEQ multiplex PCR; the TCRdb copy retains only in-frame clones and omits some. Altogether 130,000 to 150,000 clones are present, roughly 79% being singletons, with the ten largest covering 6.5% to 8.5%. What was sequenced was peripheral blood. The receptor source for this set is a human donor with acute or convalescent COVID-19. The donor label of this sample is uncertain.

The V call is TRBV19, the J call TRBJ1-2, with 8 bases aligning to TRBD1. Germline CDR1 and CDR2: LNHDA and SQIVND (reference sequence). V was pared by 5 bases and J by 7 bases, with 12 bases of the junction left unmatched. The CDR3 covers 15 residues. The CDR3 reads CASSPQPGQGSGYTF. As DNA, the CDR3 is TGTGCCAGTAGTCCACAACCAGGACAGGGCTCTGGCTACACCTTC.

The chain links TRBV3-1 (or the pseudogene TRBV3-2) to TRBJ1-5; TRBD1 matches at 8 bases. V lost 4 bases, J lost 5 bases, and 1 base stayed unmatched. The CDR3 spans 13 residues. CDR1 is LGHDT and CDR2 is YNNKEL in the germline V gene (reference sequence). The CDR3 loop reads CASSPRGHQPQHF. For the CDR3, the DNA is TGTGCCAGCAGCCCCAGGGGGCATCAGCCCCAGCATTTT.

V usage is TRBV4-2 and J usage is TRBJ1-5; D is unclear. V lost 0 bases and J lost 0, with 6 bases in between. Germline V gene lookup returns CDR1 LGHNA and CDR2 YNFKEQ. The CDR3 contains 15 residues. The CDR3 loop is CASSQEADSNQPQHF. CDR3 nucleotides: TGTGCCAGCAGCCAAGAGGCGGATAGCAATCAGCCCCAGCATTTT.

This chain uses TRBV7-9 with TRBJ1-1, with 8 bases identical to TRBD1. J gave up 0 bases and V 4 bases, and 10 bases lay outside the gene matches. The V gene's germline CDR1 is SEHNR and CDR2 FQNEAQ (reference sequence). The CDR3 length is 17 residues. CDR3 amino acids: CASSSTGGGYMNTEAFF. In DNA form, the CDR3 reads TGTGCCAGCAGCTCCACAGGGGGGGGTTACATGAACACTGAAGCTTTCTTT.

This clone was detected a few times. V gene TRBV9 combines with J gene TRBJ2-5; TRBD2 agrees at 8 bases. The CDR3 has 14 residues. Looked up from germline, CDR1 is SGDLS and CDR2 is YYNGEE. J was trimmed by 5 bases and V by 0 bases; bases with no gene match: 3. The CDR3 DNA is TGTGCCAGCAGCGTAGCGGGGGGGTCGGAGACCCAGTACTTC. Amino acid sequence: CASSVAGGSETQYF.

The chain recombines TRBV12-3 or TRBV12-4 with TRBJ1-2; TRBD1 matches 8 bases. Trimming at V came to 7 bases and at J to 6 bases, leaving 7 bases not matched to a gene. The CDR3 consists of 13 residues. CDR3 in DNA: TGTGCCAGCAAGGAGACAGGGGTCGATGGCTACACCTTC. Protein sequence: CASKETGVDGYTF.

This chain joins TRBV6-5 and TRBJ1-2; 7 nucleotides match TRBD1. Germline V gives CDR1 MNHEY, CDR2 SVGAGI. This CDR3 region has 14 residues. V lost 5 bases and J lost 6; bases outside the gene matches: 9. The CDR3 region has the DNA TGTGCCAGCAGTCGACAGGGAAGGCCGGATGGCTACACCTTC. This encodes CASSRQGRPDGYTF.

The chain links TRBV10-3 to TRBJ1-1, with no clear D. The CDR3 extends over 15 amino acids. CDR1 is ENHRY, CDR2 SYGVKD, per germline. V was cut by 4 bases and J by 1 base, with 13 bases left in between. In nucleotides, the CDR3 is TGTGCCATCAGTGGTAGGAGCCTTGGGAACACTGAAGCTTTCTTT. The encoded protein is CAISGRSLGNTEAFF.